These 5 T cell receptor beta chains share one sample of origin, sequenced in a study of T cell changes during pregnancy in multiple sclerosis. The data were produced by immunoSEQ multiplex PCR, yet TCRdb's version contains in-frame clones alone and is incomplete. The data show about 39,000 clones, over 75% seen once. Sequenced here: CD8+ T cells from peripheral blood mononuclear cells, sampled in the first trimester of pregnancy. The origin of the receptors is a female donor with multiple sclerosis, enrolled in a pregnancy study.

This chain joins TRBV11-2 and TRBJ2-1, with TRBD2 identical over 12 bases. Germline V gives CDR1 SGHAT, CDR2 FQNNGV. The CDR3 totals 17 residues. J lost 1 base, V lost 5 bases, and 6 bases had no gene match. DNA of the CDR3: TGTGCCAGCAGCCAAGACGGACTAGCGGGGTCCTACAATGAGCAGTTCTTC. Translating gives CASSQDGLAGSYNEQFF.

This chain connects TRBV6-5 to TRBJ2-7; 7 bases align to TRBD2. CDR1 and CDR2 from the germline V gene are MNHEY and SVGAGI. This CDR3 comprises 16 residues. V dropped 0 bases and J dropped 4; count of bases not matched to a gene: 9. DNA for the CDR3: TGTGCCAGCAGTTACTCCGGGGCGGGGGTAGGGTACGAGCAGTACTTC. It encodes CASSYSGAGVGYEQYF.

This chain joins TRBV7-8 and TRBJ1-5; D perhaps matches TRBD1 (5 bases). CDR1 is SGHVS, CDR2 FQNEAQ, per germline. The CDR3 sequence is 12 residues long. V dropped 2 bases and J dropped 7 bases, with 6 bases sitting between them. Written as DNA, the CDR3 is TGTGCCAGCAGCTTAAGGGGCCAGCCCCAGCATTTT. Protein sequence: CASSLRGQPQHF.

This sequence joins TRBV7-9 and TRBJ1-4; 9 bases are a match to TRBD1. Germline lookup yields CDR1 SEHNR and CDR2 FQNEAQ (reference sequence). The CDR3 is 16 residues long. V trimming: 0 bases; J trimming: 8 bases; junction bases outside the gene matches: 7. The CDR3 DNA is TGTGCCAGCAGCTTAGCCGGGACAGGGTTGGGCGAAAAACTGTTTTTT. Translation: CASSLAGTGLGEKLFF.

CDR3: CASSLGGARSEAFF. The CDR3 DNA reads TGTGCCAGCAGTCTAGGGGGGGCGCGGAGTGAAGCTTTCTTT. The chain combines TRBV2 with TRBJ1-1; perhaps TRBD1 as D (6 bases). CDR1 and CDR2 (germline): SNHLY, FYNNEI. CDR3 length: 14 residues. Trimming took off 5 bases at V and 7 bases at J, with 17 bases between the two ends.